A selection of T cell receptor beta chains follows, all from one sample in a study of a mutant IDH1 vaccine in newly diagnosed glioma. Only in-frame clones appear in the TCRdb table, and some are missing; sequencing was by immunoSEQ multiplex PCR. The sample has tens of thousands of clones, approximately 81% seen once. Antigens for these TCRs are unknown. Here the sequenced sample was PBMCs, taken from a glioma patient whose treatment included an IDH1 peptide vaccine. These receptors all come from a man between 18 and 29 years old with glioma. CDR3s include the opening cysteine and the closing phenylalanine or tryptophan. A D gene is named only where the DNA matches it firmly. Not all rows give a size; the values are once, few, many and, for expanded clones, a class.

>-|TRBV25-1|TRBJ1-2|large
CASTGGILLGYTF
TGTGCCAGCACCGGGGGTATACTTCTTGGCTACACCTTC
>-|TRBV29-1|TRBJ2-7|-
CSVVSGYYEQYF
TGCAGCGTTGTTAGCGGATACTACGAGCAGTACTTC
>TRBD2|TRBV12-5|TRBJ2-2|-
CASGLVPGGLSGELFF
TGTGCTAGTGGTTTGGTACCGGGGGGGCTCTCAGGGGAGCTGTTTTTT
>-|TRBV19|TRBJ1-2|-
CASSRTDYGYTF
TGTGCCAGTAGTAGGACAGACTATGGCTACACCTTC
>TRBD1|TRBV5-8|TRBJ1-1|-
CASIQPGTGGLNTEAFF
TGTGCCAGCATTCAGCCCGGGACAGGGGGCTTGAACACTGAAGCTTTCTTT
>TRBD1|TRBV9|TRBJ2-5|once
CASSPHRGQETQYF
TGTGCCAGCAGCCCCCACAGGGGGCAGGAGACCCAGTACTTC
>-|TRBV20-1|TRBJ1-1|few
CSAWAIEAFF
TGCAGTGCCTGGGCCATTGAAGCTTTCTTT
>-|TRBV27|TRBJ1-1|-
CASRKRQGVLTEAFF
TGTGCCAGCAGAAAAAGGCAGGGCGTTTTGACTGAAGCTTTCTTT
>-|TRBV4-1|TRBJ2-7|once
CASSQWALVAGSYEQYF
TGCGCCAGCAGCCAATGGGCACTAGTTGCGGGCTCCTACGAGCAGTACTTC
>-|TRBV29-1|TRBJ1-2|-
CSVEAWGNF
TGCAGCGTTGAAGCTTGGGGGAACTTC
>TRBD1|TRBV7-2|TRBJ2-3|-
CASSTYRGPSTDTQYF
TGTGCCAGCAGCACCTACAGGGGACCTAGCACAGATACGCAGTATTTT
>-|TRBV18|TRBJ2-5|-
CASSPNPMGQETQYF
TGTGCCAGCTCGCCCAACCCCATGGGCCAAGAGACCCAGTACTTC
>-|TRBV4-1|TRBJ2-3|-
CASSQVWSTDTQYF
TGCGCCAGCAGCCAAGTTTGGAGCACAGATACGCAGTATTTT
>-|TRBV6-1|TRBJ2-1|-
CASSETEGEGNEQFF
TGTGCCAGCAGTGAAACAGAGGGAGAGGGGAATGAGCAGTTCTTC
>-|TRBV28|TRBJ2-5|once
CASSGYVALGETQYF
TGTGCCAGCAGTGGCTACGTAGCGCTGGGAGAGACCCAGTACTTC
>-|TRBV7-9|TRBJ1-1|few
CASSKRDRYTEAFF
TGTGCCAGCAGCAAACGGGACCGGTACACTGAAGCTTTCTTT
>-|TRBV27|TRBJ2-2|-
CASRATHTGELFF
TGTGCCAGCAGGGCAACACACACCGGGGAGCTGTTTTTT
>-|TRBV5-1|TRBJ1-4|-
CASSFGDKNEKLFF
TGCGCCAGCAGCTTCGGGGACAAAAATGAAAAACTGTTTTTT
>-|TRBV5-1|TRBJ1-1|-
CASSLSPGTVNTEAFF
TGCGCCAGCAGCTTGAGTCCAGGGACGGTGAACACTGAAGCTTTCTTT
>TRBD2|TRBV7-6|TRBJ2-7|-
CASSHPSGRAKVYEQYF
TGTGCCAGCAGTCACCCTAGCGGGAGGGCCAAGGTCTACGAGCAGTACTTC
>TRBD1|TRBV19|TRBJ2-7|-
CASSVGTARSYEQYF
TGTGCCAGTAGTGTCGGGACAGCCCGATCCTACGAGCAGTACTTC
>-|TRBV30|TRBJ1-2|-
CAWRARTPRDGFNYGYTF
TGTGCCTGGAGGGCCCGGACCCCTCGGGACGGTTTTAACTATGGCTACACCTTC
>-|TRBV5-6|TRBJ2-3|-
CASSSPLGADTQYF
TGTGCCAGCAGCTCACCGCTCGGAGCGGATACGCAGTATTTT
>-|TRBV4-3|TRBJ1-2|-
CASSQEPDYGYTF
TGCGCCAGCAGCCAAGAGCCCGACTATGGCTACACCTTC
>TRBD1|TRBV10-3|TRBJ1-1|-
CAISGGQGYTEAFF
TGTGCCATCAGTGGGGGACAGGGATACACTGAAGCTTTCTTT
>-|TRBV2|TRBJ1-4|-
CASVPLGSNEKLFF
TGTGCCAGCGTCCCCCTCGGGAGTAATGAAAAACTGTTTTTT
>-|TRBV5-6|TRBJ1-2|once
CASSLFGLTGYGYTF
TGTGCCAGCAGCTTGTTCGGACTTACTGGCTATGGCTACACCTTC
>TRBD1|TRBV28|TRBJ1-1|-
CASRRTGVMNTEAFF
TGTGCCAGCAGAAGGACAGGCGTCATGAACACTGAAGCTTTCTTT
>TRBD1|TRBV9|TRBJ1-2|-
CASSALTGEGYGYTF
TGTGCCAGCAGCGCATTGACAGGGGAGGGATATGGCTACACCTTC
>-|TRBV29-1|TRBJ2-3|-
CSVARLEISTDTQYF
TGCAGCGTTGCTCGGCTTGAAATTAGCACAGATACGCAGTATTTT
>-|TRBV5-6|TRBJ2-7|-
CASSLDRVLYEQYF
TGTGCCAGCAGCTTGGACCGGGTCCTCTACGAGCAGTACTTC
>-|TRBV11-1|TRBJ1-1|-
CASAASGVRLNTEAFF
TGTGCCAGCGCCGCCTCCGGAGTACGGTTGAACACTGAAGCTTTCTTT
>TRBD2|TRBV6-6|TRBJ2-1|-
CASSRSWVAGYNEQFF
TGTGCCAGCAGCCGCTCTTGGGTAGCGGGGTACAATGAGCAGTTCTTC
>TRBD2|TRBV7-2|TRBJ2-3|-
CASSPLLAGEADTQYF
TGTGCCAGCAGCCCTTTACTAGCGGGAGAGGCAGATACGCAGTATTTT
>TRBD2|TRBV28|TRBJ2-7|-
CASRLGLAGPYEQYF
TGTGCCAGCAGGCTCGGACTAGCGGGACCCTACGAGCAGTACTTC
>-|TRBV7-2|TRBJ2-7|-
CASSLGSAVPYEQYF
TGTGCCAGCAGCTTAGGATCAGCAGTACCCTACGAGCAGTACTTC
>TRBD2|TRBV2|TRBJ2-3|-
CASSESSGGPADTQYF
TGTGCCAGCAGTGAAAGTAGCGGGGGACCGGCGGATACGCAGTATTTT
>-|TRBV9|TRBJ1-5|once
CASGEPRRNQPQHF
TGTGCCAGCGGTGAACCCAGGAGGAATCAGCCCCAGCATTTT
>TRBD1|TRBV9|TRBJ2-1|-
CASSAGTGTYNEQFF
TGTGCCAGCAGCGCCGGGACAGGGACCTACAATGAGCAGTTCTTC
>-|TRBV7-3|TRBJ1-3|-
CASSSGAGNTIYF
TGTGCCAGCAGCTCCGGGGCTGGAAACACCATATATTTT
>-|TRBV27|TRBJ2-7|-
CASSRGTAGAKREQYF
TGTGCCAGCAGTCGAGGGACAGCGGGAGCTAAGCGCGAGCAGTACTTC
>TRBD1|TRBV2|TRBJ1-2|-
CASSLDRFLPSGRYGYTF
TGTGCCAGCAGCTTGGACAGGTTTCTCCCCTCGGGGCGTTATGGCTACACCTTC
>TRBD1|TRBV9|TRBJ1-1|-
CASSVGQVNTEAFF
TGTGCCAGCAGCGTTGGACAGGTGAACACTGAAGCTTTCTTT
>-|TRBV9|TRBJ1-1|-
CASSPTTGLVTEAFF
TGTGCCAGCAGCCCTACAACAGGGTTGGTCACTGAAGCTTTCTTT
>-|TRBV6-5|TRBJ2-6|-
CASTIGRSGANVLTF
TGTGCCAGCACCATTGGTCGTTCTGGGGCCAACGTCCTGACTTTC
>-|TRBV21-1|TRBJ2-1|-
CASSKGDRKFYNEQFF
TGTGCCAGCAGCAAAGGGGACAGGAAGTTCTACAATGAGCAGTTCTTC
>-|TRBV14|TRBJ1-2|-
CASSQRAGVYGYTF
TGTGCCAGCAGCCAGCGGGCCGGAGTCTATGGCTACACCTTC
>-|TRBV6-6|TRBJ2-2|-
CASISPGQNTGELFF
TGTGCCAGCATATCCCCCGGACAGAACACCGGGGAGCTGTTTTTT
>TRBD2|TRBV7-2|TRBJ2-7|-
CASAGDISLAGTYEQYF
TGTGCCAGCGCCGGGGATATAAGTCTAGCGGGAACCTACGAGCAGTACTTC
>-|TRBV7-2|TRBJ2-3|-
CASSSLGVSSTDTQYF
TGTGCCAGCAGCTCCCTTGGCGTGTCTAGCACAGATACGCAGTATTTT
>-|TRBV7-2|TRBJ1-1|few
CASSSRSFTPNTEAFF
TGTGCCAGCAGTTCCCGATCCTTCACACCGAACACTGAAGCTTTCTTT
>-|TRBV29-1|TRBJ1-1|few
CSGSGQNTEAFF
TGCAGCGGATCCGGACAGAACACTGAAGCTTTCTTT
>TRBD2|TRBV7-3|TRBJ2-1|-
CASSLAGVLGEQFF
TGTGCCAGCAGCTTAGCGGGGGTGTTGGGTGAGCAGTTCTTC
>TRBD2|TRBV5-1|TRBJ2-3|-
CASSLPSGASTDTQYF
TGCGCCAGCAGCTTGCCTAGCGGGGCCAGCACAGATACGCAGTATTTT
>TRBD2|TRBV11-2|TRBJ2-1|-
CASSVSGSPYNEQFF
TGTGCCAGCAGCGTTAGCGGGAGCCCCTACAATGAGCAGTTCTTC
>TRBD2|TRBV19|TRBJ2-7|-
CASKPGTSSYEQYF
TGTGCCAGCAAACCCGGGACTAGCTCCTACGAGCAGTACTTC
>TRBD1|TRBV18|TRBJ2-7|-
CASSPGTGSFYEQYF
TGTGCCAGCTCACCCGGGACAGGGTCGTTCTACGAGCAGTACTTC